This record covers a single T cell receptor (beta chain). Investigators profiled TCR beta VDJ and CDR3 from genomic DNA template. TCRdb called the reads again in MiXCR, with one record for every CDR3 protein. The data show more than 250,000 distinct CDR3 sequences, with roughly 50% seen just once and around 7.6% held by the top ten. The CDR3 is made up of 17 amino acids. Germline V gives CDR1 SGDLS, CDR2 YYNGEE. V dropped 3 bases and J dropped 0 bases, with 19 bases sitting between them. The sample is drawn from a study of CD8+CD57+ T cells in acquired aplastic anemia. Looking at the study overall: Isolated CD4+ and CD8+ cells, once sorted, yielded DNA averaging around 3.1 ug.

The clonotype comes from a human donor with severe aplastic anemia or a healthy control (not recorded which). Sequences were obtained from sorted CD4+, CD8+, or CD8+CD57+ T cells (not recorded which) from PBMCs. This sequence joins TRBV9 and TRBJ2-7; TRBD2 is a possible D gene (6 bases). CDR3 nucleotides: TGTGCCAGCAGCGCTACGGGGGACGTCTGGAGCTCCTACGAGCAGTACTTC. Translated, it gives CASSATGDVWSSYEQYF.